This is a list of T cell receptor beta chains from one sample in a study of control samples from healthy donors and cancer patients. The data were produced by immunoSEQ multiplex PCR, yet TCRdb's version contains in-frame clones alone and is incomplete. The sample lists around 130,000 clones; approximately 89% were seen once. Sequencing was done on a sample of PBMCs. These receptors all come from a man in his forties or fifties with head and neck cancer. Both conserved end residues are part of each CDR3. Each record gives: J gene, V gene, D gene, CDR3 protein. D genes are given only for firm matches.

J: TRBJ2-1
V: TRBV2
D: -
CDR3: CASSGDGGVNEQFF

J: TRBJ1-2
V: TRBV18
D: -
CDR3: CASSPGRGSEGYTF

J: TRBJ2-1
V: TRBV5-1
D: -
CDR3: CASATGVNNEQFF

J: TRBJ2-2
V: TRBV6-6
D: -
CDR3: CASSRGTGELFF

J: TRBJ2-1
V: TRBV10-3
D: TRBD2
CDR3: CAISESAGGDEQFF

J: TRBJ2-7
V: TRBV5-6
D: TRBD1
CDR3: CASSLDTGTGRFGEQYF

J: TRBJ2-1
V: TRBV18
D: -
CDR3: CASSPTVWGGRDNEQFF

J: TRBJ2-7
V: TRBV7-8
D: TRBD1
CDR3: CASSLLGQGPYEQYF

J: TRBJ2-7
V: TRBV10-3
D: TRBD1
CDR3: CAISPRDRGSYEQYF

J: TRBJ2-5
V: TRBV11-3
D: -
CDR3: CASSLNLWETQYF

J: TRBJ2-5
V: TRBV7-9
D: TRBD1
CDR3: CASSLEGTGAGETQYF

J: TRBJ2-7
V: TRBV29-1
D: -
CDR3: CSARRTAYEQYF

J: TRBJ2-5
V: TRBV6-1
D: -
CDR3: CASSEGPSRETQYF

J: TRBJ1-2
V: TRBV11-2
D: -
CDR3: CASSLRGGDYTF

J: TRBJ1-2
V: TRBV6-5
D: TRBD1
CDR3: CASSSQGATYGYTF

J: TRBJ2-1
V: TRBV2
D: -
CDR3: CASSVDSGSYNEQFF

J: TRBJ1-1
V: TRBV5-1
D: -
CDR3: CASSLTAGKQTEAFF

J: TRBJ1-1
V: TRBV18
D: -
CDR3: CASSPPHGRTEAFF